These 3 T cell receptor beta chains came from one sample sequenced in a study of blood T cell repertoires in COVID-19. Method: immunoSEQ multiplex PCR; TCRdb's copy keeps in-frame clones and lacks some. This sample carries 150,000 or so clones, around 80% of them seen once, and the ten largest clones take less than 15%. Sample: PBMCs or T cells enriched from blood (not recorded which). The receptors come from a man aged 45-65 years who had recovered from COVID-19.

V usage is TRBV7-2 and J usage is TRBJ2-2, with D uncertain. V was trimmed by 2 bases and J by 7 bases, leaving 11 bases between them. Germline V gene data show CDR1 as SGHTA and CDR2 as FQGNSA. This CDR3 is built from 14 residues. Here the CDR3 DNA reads TGTGCCAGCAGCTTAAGCCTAGTGAGCGGGGAGCTGTTTTTT. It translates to CASSLSLVSGELFF. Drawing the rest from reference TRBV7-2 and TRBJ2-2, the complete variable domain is GAGVSQSPSNKVTEKGKDVELRCDPISGHTALYWYRQSLGQGLEFLIYFQGNSAPDKSGLPSDRFSAERTGGSVSTLTIQRTQQEDSAVYLCASSLSLVSGELFFGEGSRLTVL.

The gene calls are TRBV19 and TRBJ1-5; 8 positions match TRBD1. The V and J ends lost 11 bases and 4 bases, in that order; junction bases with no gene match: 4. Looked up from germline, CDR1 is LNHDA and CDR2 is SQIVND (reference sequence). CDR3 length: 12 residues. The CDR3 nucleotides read TGTGCCGGCCGACAGGGGAATCAGCCCCAGCATTTT. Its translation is CAGRQGNQPQHF.

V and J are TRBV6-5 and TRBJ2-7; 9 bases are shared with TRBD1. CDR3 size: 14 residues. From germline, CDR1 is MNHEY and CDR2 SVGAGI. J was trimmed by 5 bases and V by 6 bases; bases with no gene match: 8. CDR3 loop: CASRTGGPRHEQYF. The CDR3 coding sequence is TGTGCCAGCAGAACAGGGGGCCCGAGACACGAGCAGTACTTC.